This T cell receptor beta chain stems from a study of shared clonotypes between healthy human individuals. Replicate PCRs run on unsorted PBMC used 250 to 300 ng DNA, which was around 30,000 T cell genomes. The authors' processing: Filtering was not the same, since immunoSEQ gave junction-only sequences without quality scores. Profiling relied on immunoSEQ multiplex PCR, and the TCRdb table lists in-frame clones only, not all of them. For V, J and clone size, that table is used; D and trimming come from the DNA. This sample has hundreds of thousands of clones, with 75% to 85% found just once. Trimming took off 5 bases at V and 3 bases at J, with 17 bases between the two ends. This CDR3 has 16 amino acids. Looked up from germline, CDR1 is SEHNR and CDR2 is FQNEAQ (reference sequence). Everyone who donated was a Caucasian adult who lived in Nashville, Tennessee. Samples left unsorted employed roughly 90 million PBMCs for genomic DNA.

This receptor was taken from a woman in her forties in good health. Some clones in this sample may be carry-over from other donors' samples. Sequenced material: PBMCs. The chain employs TRBV7-9 and TRBJ2-1, with unresolved D. Here the CDR3 DNA reads TGTGCCAGCAGCCCCCCCCGGAGTCTCGGCTACAATGAGCAGTTCTTC. Protein sequence: CASSPPRSLGYNEQFF.